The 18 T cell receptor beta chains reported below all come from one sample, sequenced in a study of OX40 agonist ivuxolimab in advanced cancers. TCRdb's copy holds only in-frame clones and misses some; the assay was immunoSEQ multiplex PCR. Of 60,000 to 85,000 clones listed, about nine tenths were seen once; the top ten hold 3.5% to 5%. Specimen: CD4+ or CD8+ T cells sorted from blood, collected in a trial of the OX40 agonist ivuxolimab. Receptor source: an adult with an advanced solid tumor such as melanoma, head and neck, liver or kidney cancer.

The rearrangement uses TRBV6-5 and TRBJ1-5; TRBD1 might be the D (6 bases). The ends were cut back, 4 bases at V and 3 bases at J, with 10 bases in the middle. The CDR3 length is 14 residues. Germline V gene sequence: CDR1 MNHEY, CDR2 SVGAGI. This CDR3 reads CASSSQGFNQPQHF. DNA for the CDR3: TGTGCCAGCAGTTCCCAGGGGTTCAATCAGCCCCAGCATTTT.

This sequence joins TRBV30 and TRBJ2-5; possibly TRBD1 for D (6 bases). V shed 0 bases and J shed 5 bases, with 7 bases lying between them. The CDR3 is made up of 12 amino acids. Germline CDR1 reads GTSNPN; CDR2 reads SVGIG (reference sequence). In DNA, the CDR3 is TGTGCCTGGAGTGTGCAGGGGGAGACCCAGTACTTC. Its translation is CAWSVQGETQYF.

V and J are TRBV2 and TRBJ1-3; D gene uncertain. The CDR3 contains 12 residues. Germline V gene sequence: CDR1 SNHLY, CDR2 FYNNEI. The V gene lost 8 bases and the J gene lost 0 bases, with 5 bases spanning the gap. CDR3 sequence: CASQSSGNTIYF. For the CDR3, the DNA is TGTGCCAGCCAAAGCTCTGGAAACACCATATATTTT. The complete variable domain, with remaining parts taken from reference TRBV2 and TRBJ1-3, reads EPEVTQTPSHQVTQMGQEVILRCVPISNHLYFYWYRQILGQKVEFLVSFYNNEISEKSEIFDDQFSVERPDGSNFTLKIRSTKLEDSAMYFCASQSSGNTIYFGEGSWLTVV.

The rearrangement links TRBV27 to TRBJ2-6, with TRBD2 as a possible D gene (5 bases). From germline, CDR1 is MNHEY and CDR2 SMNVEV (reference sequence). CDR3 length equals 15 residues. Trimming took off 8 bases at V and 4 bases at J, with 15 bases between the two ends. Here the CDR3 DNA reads TGTGCCAGCCGACCCGTCGGGGTGGGGGCCAACGTCCTGACTTTC. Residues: CASRPVGVGANVLTF.

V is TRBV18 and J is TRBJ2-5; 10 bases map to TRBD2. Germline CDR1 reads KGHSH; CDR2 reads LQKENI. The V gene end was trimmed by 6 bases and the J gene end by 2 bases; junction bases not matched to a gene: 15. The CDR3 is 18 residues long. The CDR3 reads CASSPREAGGFPQETQYF. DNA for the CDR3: TGTGCCAGCTCCCCCCGGGAAGCGGGGGGGTTCCCTCAAGAGACCCAGTACTTC.

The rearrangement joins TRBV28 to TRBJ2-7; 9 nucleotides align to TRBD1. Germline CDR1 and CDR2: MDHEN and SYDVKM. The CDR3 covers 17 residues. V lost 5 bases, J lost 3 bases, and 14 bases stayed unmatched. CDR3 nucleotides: TGTGCCAGCAGTCCATCCTCGGGACAGGGCAAGGACTACGAGCAGTACTTC. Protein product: CASSPSSGQGKDYEQYF.

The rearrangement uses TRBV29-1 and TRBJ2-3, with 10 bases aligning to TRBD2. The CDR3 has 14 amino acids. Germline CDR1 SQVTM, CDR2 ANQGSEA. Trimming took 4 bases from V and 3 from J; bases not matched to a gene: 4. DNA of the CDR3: TGCAGCGTTGTACTAGCGGGGACAACAGATACGCAGTATTTT. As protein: CSVVLAGTTDTQYF.

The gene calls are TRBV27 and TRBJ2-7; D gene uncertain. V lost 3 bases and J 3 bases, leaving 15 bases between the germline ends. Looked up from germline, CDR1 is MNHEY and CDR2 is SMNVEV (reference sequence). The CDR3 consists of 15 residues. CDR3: CASSFRTYPDYEQYF. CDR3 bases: TGTGCCAGCAGTTTCAGGACCTACCCCGACTACGAGCAGTACTTC.

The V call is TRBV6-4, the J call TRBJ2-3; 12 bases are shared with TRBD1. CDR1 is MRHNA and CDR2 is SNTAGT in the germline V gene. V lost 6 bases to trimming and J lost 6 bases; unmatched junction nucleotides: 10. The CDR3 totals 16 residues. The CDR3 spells CASRVPGQGASDTQYF. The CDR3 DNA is TGTGCCAGCAGGGTACCGGGACAGGGGGCGAGTGATACGCAGTATTTT.

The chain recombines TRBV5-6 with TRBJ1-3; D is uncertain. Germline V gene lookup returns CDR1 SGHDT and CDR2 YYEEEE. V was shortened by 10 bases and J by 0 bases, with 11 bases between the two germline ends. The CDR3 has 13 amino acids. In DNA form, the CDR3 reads TGTGCCGGTCATCATTCCTCTGGAAACACCATATATTTT. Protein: CAGHHSSGNTIYF.

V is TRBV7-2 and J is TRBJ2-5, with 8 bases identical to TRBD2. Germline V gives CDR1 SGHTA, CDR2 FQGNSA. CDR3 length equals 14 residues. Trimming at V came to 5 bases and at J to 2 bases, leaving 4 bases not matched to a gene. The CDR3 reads CASSRLAGQETQYF. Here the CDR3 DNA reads TGTGCCAGCAGCCGATTAGCGGGGCAAGAGACCCAGTACTTC.

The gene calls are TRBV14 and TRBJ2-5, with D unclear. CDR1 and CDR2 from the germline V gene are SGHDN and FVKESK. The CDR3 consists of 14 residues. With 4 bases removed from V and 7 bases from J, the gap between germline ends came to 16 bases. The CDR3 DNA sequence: TGTGCCAGCAGCCTACAGCATTTATCGGTGACCCAGTACTTC. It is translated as CASSLQHLSVTQYF.

The CDR3: CASSLALGFYEQYF. CDR3 nucleotides: TGTGCCAGCAGCTTAGCGCTTGGGTTCTACGAGCAGTACTTC. This chain connects TRBV7-9 to TRBJ2-7; D gene unclear. V was trimmed by 0 bases and J by 3 bases, leaving 9 bases between them. This CDR3 spans 14 amino acids. Looked up from germline, CDR1 is SEHNR and CDR2 is FQNEAQ (reference sequence).

CDR3 DNA: TGTGCCAGCAGCTCACGACAGAACACTGAAGCTTTCTTT. It is translated as CASSSRQNTEAFF. This chain uses TRBV6-5 with TRBJ1-1; D is ambiguous. The CDR3 runs 13 residues. Between the trimmed V and J ends, which lost 6 bases and 1 base, there was a span of 9 bases. Germline CDR1 reads MNHEY; CDR2 reads SVGAGI.

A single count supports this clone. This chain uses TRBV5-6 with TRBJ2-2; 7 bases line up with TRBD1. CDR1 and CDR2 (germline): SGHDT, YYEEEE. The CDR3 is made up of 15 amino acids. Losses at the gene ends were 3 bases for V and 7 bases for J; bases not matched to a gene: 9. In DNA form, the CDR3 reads TGTGCCAGCAGCTATGACAGGGTGGGGAACGGGGAGCTGTTTTTT. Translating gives CASSYDRVGNGELFF.

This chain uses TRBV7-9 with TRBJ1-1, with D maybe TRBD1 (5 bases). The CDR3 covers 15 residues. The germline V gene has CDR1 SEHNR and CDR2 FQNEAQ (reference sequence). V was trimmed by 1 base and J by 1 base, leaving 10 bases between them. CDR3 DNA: TGTGCCAGCAGCTTAGAGGTGGGACGGAACACTGAAGCTTTCTTT. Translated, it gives CASSLEVGRNTEAFF.

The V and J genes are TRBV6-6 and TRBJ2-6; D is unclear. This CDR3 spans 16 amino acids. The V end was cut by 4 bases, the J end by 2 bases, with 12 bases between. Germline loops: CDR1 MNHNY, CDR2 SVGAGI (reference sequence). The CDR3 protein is CASSLKTSAGANVLTF. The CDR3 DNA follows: TGTGCCAGCAGTTTGAAAACGTCGGCTGGGGCCAACGTCCTGACTTTC.

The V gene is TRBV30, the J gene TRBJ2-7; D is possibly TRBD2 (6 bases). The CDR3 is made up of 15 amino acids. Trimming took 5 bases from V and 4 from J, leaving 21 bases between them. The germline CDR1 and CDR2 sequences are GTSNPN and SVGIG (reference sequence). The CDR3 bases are TGTGCCTGGGGTTCCGGCGTTGGGGCGGGATACGAGCAGTACTTC. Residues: CAWGSGVGAGYEQYF. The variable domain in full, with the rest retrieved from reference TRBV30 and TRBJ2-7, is SQTIHQWPATLVQPVGSPLSLECTVEGTSNPNLYWYRQAAGRGLQLLFYSVGIGQISSEVPQNLSASRPQDRQFILSSKKLLLSDSGFYLCAWGSGVGAGYEQYFGPGTRLTVT.